The text below deals with one TCR beta chain. Its antigen is as yet unknown. Each CDR3 protein is one row after TCRdb ran MiXCR on the 5' RACE reads. The sample lists roughly 370,000 distinct CDR3 sequences, 20% to 25% seen once, with about 15% in the top ten. This specimen comes from a study of CD8 T cells in ankylosing spondylitis. Broader study findings: Ankylosing spondylitis blood appeared to carry a characteristic TCR beta motif of roughly eight highly homologous variants.

V lost 6 bases and J 2 bases, leaving 13 bases between the germline ends. The CDR3 sequence is 14 residues long. Germline V gives CDR1 SGHTA, CDR2 FQGNSA. The TCR comes from a male donor with ankylosing spondylitis. The sample taken for sequencing was blood, either unsorted or a sorted T cell fraction (not recorded which). V gene TRBV7-2 combines with J gene TRBJ2-5, with a possible D match to TRBD1 (5 bases). The CDR3 nucleotides read TGTGCCAGCAGTAGGGGCTGGGAACAAGAGACCCAGTACTTC. As protein: CASSRGWEQETQYF. The full variable domain, rest sourced from reference TRBV7-2 and TRBJ2-5, is GAGVSQSPSNKVTEKGKDVELRCDPISGHTALYWYRQSLGQGLEFLIYFQGNSAPDKSGLPSDRFSAERTGGSVSTLTIQRTQQEDSAVYLCASSRGWEQETQYFGPGTRLLVL.